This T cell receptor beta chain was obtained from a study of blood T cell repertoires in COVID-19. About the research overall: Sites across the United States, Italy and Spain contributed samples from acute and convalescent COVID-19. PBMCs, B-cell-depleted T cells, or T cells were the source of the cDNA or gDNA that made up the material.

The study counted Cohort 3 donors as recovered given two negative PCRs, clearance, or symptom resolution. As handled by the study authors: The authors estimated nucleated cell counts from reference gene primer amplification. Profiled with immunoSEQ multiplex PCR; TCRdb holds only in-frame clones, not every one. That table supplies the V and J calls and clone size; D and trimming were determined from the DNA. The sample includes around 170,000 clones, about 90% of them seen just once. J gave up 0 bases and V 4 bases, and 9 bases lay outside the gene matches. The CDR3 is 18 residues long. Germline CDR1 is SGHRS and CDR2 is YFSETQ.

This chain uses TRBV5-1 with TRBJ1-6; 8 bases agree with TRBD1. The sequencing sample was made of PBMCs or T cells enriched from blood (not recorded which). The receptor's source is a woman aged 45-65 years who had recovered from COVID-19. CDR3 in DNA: TGCGCCAGCAGCCGCGGACAGGGCGAAGGCTCCTATAATTCACCCCTCCACTTT. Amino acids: CASSRGQGEGSYNSPLHF.